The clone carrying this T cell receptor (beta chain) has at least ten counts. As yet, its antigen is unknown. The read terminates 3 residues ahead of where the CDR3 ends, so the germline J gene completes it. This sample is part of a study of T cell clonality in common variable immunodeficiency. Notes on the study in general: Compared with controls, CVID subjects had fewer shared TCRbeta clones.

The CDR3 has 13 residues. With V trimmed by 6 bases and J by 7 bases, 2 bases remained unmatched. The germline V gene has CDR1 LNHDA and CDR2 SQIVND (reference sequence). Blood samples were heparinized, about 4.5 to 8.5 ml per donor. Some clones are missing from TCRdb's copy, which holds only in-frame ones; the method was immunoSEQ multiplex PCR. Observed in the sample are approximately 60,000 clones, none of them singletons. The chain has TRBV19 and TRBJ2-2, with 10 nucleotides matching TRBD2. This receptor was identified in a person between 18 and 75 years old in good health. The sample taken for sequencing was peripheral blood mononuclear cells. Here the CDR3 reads CASRGLADGELFF. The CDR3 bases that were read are TGTGCCAGTAGAGGACTAGCGGACGGGGAG.